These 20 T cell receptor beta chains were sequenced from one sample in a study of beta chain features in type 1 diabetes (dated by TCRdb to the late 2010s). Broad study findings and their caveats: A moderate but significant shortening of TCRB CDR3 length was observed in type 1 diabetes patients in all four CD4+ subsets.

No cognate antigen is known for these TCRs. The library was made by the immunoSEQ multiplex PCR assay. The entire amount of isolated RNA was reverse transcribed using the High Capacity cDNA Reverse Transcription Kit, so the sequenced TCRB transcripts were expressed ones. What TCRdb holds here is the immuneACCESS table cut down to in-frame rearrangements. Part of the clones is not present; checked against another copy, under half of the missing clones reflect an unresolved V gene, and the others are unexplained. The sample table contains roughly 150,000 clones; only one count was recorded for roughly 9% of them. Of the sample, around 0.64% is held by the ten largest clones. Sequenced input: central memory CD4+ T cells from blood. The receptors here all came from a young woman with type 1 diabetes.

CDR3 sequence: CASSGGTGANVLTF. The CDR3 DNA reads TGTGCCAGCAGTGGAGGGACTGGGGCCAACGTCCTGACTTTC. This chain links TRBV6-4 with TRBJ2-6; the D gene is possibly TRBD2 (5 bases). Germline V lookup: CDR1 MRHNA, CDR2 SNTAGT. V was shortened by 4 bases and J by 2 bases, with 6 bases between the two germline ends. The length of the CDR3 is 14 residues.

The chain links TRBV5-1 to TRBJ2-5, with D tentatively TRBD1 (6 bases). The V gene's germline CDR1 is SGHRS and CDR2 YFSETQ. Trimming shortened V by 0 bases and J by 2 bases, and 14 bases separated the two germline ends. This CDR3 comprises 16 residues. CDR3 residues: CASSLGTGTQQETQYF. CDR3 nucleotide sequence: TGCGCCAGCAGCTTGGGAACCGGGACACAGCAAGAGACCCAGTACTTC. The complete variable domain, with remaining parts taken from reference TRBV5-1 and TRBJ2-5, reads KAGVTQTPRYLIKTRGQQVTLSCSPISGHRSVSWYQQTPGQGLQFLFEYFSETQRNKGNFPGRFSGRQFSNSRSEMNVSTLELGDSALYLCASSLGTGTQQETQYFGPGTRLLVL.

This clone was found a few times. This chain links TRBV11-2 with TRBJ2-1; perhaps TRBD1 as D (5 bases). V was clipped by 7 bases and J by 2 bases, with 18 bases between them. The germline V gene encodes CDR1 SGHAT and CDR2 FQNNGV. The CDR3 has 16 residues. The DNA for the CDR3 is TGTGCCAGCACCTCCCAGGGTCAGGGTGCCTACAATGAGCAGTTCTTC. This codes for CASTSQGQGAYNEQFF.

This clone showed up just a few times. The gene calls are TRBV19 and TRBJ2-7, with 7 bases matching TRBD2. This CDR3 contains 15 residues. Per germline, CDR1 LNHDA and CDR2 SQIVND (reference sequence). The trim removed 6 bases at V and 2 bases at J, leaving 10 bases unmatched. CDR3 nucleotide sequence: TGTGCCAGTAGACCGAGGAGCGGGAAGGCCTACGAGCAGTACTTC. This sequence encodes CASRPRSGKAYEQYF.

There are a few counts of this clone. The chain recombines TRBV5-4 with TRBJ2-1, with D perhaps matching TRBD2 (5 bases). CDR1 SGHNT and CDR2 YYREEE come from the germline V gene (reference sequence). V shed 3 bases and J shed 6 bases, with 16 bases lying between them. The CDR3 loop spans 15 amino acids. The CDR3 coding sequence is TGTGCCAGCAGCTCCCCAATTTCTAGCAGCAATGAGCAGTTCTTC. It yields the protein CASSSPISSSNEQFF.

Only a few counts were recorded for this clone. The CDR3, as DNA: TGCGCCAGCAGCTCTCAACCGGGACAGGGCAGCAATGAGCAGTTCTTC. Its protein product is CASSSQPGQGSNEQFF. The chain combines TRBV5-1 with TRBJ2-1; 9 bases map to TRBD1. Germline CDR1 reads SGHRS; CDR2 reads YFSETQ. The junction had 10 bases not matched to a gene; V was cut back by 3 bases and J by 6 bases. The CDR3 runs 16 residues.

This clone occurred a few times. For the CDR3, the DNA is TGTGCCAGCAGCGGGAGGACTTCTACCTACGAGCAGTACTTC. Its protein is CASSGRTSTYEQYF. This chain joins TRBV7-9 and TRBJ2-7; possible D gene TRBD2, 6 bases. V lost 5 bases, J lost 2 bases, and 13 bases lay in between. Germline V gene sequence: CDR1 SEHNR, CDR2 FQNEAQ (reference sequence). The CDR3 spans 14 residues.

As DNA, the CDR3 is TGTGCCAGCAGCGCGAGGGGGCGCGGGGACACTGAAGCTTTCTTT. This codes for CASSARGRGDTEAFF. This chain joins TRBV2 and TRBJ1-1; TRBD1 agrees at 7 bases. Germline loops: CDR1 SNHLY, CDR2 FYNNEI. CDR3 length: 15 amino acids. V was pared by 6 bases and J by 3 bases, with 10 bases of the junction left unmatched.

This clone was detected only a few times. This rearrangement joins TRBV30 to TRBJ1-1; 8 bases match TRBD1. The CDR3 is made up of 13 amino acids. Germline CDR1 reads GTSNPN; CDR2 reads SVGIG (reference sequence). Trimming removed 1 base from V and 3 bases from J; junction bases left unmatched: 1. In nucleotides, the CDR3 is TGTGCCTGGAGTGGACAGGGGTACACTGAAGCTTTCTTT. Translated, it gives CAWSGQGYTEAFF.

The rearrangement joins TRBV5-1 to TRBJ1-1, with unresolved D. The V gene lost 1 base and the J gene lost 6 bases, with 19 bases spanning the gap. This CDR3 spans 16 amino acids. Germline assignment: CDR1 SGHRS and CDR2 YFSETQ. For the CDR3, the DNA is TGCGCCAGCAGCTTGAACGGAGGCGGATTCCAAGCTGAAGCTTTCTTT. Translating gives CASSLNGGGFQAEAFF.

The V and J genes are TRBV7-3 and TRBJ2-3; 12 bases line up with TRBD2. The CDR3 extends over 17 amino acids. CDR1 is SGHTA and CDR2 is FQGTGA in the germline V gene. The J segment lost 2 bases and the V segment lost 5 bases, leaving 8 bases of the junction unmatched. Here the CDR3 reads CASSEGLAGRYTDTQYF. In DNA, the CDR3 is TGTGCCAGCAGCGAGGGACTAGCGGGCCGATACACAGATACGCAGTATTTT.

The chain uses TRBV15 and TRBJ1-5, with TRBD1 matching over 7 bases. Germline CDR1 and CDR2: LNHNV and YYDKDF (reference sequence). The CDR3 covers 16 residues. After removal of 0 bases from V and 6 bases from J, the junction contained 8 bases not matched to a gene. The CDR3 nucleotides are TGTGCCACCAGCAGAGACGACAGGGAGTTTCTTCAGCCCCAGCATTTT. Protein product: CATSRDDREFLQPQHF.

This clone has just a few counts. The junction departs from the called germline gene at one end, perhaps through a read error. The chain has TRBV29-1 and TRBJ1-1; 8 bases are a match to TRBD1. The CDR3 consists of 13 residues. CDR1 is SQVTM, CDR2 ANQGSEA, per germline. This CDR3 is CSVKDRGNTEAFF. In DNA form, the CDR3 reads TGCAGCGTTAAAGACAGGGGGAACACTGAAGCTTTCTTT.

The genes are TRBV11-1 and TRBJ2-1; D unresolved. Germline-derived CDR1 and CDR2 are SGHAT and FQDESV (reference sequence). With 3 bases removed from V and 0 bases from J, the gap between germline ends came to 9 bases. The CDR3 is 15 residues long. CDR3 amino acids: CASSLIHLSYNEQFF. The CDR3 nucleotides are TGTGCCAGCAGCTTGATACATCTCTCCTACAATGAGCAGTTCTTC.

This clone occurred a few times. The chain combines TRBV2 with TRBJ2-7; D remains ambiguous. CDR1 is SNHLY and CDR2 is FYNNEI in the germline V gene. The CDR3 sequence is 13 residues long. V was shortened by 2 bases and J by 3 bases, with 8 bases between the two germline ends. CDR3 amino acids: CASSERVLYEQYF. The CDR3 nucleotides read TGTGCCAGCAGTGAACGGGTCCTCTACGAGCAGTACTTC.

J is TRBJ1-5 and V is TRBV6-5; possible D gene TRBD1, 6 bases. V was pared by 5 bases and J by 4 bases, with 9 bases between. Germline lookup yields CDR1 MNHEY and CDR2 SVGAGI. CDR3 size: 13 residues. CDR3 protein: CASSTDRNQPQHF. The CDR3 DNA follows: TGTGCCAGCAGTACCGACAGGAATCAGCCCCAGCATTTT.

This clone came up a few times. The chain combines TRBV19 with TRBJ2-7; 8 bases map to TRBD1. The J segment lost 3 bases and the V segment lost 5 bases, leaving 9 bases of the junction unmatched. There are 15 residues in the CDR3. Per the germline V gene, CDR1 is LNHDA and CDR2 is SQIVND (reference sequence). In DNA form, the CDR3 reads TGTGCCAGTAGTGTAGGGACAGGATCCCGCTACGAGCAGTACTTC. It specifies CASSVGTGSRYEQYF.

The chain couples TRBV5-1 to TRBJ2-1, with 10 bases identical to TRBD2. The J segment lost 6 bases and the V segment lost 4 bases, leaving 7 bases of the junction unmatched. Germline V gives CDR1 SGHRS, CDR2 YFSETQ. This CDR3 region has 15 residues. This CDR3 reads CASSTLAGVGNEQFF. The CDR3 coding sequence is TGCGCCAGCAGCACTCTAGCGGGAGTGGGCAATGAGCAGTTCTTC.

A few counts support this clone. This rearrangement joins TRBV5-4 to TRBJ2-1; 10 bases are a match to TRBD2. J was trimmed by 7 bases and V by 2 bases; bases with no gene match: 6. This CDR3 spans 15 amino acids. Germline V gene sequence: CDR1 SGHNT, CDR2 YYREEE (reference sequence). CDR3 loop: CASSFPTSGKNEQFF. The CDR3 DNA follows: TGTGCCAGCAGCTTTCCAACTAGCGGGAAGAATGAGCAGTTCTTC.

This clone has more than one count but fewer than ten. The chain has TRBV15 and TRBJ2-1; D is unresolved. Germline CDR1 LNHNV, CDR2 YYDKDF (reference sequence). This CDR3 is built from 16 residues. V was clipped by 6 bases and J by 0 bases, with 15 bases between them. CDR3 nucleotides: TGTGCCACCAGTCCCAACCCTGCCAGCTCCTACAATGAGCAGTTCTTC. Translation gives CATSPNPASSYNEQFF.